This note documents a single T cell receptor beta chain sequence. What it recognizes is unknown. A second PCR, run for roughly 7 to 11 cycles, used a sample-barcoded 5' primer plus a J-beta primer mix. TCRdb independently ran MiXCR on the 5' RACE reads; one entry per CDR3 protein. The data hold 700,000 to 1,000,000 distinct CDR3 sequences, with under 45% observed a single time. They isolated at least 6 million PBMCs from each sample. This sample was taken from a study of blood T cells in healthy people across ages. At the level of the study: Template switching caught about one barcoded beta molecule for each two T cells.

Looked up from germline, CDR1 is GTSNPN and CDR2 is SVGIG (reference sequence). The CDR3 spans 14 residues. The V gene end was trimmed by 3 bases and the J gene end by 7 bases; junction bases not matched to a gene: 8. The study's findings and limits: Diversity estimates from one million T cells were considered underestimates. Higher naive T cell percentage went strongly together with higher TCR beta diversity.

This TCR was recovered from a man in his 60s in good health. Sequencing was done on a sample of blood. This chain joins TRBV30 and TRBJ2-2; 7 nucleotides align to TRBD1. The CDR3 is CAWRGTARSGELFF. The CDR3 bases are TGTGCCTGGAGGGGGACAGCCCGGAGCGGGGAGCTGTTTTTT.